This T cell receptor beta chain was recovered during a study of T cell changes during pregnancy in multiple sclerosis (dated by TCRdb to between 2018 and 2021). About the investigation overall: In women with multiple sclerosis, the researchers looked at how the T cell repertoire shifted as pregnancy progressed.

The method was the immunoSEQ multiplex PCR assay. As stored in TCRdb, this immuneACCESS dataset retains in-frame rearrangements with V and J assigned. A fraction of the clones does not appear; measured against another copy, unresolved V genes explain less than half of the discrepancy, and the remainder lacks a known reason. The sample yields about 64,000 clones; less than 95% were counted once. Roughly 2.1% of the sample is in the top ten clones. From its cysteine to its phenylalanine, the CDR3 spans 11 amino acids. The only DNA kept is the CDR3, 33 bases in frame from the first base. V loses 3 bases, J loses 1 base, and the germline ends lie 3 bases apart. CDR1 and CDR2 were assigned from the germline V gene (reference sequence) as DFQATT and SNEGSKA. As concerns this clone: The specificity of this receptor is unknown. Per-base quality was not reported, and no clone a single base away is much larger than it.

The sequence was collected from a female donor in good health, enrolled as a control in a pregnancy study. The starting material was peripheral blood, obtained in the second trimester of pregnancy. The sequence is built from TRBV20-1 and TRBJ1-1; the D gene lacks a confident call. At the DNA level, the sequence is TGCAGTGCTAGGGCGAACACTGAAGCTTTCTTT. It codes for CSARANTEAFF.